The entry below describes one TCR beta chain. Antigen unknown. The data stem from a study of vaccination effects on CD4 cells after COVID-19. Germline lookup yields CDR1 MGHRA and CDR2 YSYEKL. This CDR3 has 17 residues. V was clipped by 3 bases and J by 4 bases; unmatched bases: 11. Viral peptide pool expansion of antigen-specific CD4+ T cells preceded sequencing in the ViraFEST assay. Researchers isolated CD4+ T cells once ten to eleven days of culture had elapsed. Two-dose BNT162b2 or mRNA-1273 vaccination was given to participants. Supplemented with about 9.9 IU/ml IL-2 and 10 ug/ml peptides, two million PBMC per well were kept in culture. It was on days 3 and 7 that half the medium was replaced with IL-2 medium. Some clones are missing from TCRdb's copy, which holds only in-frame ones; the method was immunoSEQ multiplex PCR. The sample consists of approximately 70,000 clones, approximately 80% of them appearing once.

The study, taken as a whole, reports: The study found that only 1 of 255 vaccine-induced clones from healthy vaccinees cross-reacted with common cold coronaviruses. Clones induced by infection and by vaccine showed marked clonal contraction late after vaccination.

The chain recombines TRBV4-1 with TRBJ2-2; 7 bases match TRBD1. The TCR sequence derives from a human donor who received a COVID-19 vaccine. Sequences were derived from CD4+ T cells from PBMCs cultured with HCoV-229E spike peptides, sampled after COVID-19 vaccination. The chain's CDR3 is CASSHRIDRAGTGELFF. CDR3 DNA: TGCGCCAGCAGCCACAGGATAGACAGGGCCGGCACCGGGGAGCTGTTTTTT.